Listed here are 19 T cell receptor beta chains from one sample, sequenced in a study of T cell changes during pregnancy in multiple sclerosis. Profiling relied on immunoSEQ multiplex PCR, and the TCRdb table lists in-frame clones only, not all of them. The table lists roughly 20,000 clones, approximately 90% of them singletons, with roughly 6.9% in the top ten. The sample here was CD8+ T cells from peripheral blood mononuclear cells, taken in the first trimester of pregnancy. The receptors originated from a female donor with multiple sclerosis, enrolled in a pregnancy study.

This chain links TRBV7-3 with TRBJ2-1, with 7 bases lining up with TRBD2. V trimming: 5 bases; J trimming: 8 bases; junction bases outside the gene matches: 9. Germline values: CDR1 SGHTA, CDR2 FQGTGA. The CDR3 spans 14 residues. CDR3 DNA sequence: TGTGCCAGCAGCCAGGCGGGAGCCCAAGATGAGCAGTTCTTC. Translating it yields CASSQAGAQDEQFF.

The V call is TRBV6-1, the J call TRBJ2-1, with 9 nucleotides matching TRBD1. Trimming at V came to 6 bases and at J to 8 bases, leaving 11 bases not matched to a gene. This CDR3 has 15 residues. Per the germline V gene, CDR1 is MNHNS and CDR2 is SASEGT. The CDR3 sequence: CASSETGTGSDEQFF. CDR3 nucleotides: TGTGCCAGCAGCGAAACGGGGACAGGGAGCGATGAGCAGTTCTTC.

The chain carries TRBV6-4 and TRBJ2-5, with TRBD1 identical over 12 bases. There are 16 residues in the CDR3. Looked up from germline, CDR1 is MRHNA and CDR2 is SNTAGT. The trim removed 5 bases at V and 5 bases at J, leaving 9 bases unmatched. The CDR3 region has the DNA TGTGCCAGCAGTCCCGGGACAGGGGGCGCCGTGGAGACCCAGTACTTC. It encodes CASSPGTGGAVETQYF.

The chain links TRBV13 to TRBJ2-1; 10 bases match TRBD2. J lost 6 bases, V lost 4 bases, and 6 bases had no gene match. Germline loops: CDR1 PRHDT, CDR2 FYEKMQ (reference sequence). The CDR3 has 15 amino acids. The CDR3 sequence is CASSSPGLAINEQFF. Written as DNA, the CDR3 is TGTGCCAGCAGCTCTCCGGGACTAGCGATCAATGAGCAGTTCTTC.

The table lists this clone with a count of one. This chain links TRBV5-4 with TRBJ2-7, with D perhaps matching TRBD2 (5 bases). This CDR3 is built from 14 residues. V lost 4 bases and J lost 3, with 14 bases in between. Per the germline V gene, CDR1 is SGHNT and CDR2 is YYREEE (reference sequence). CDR3: CASSPNGEFYEQYF. The CDR3 DNA reads as TGTGCCAGCAGCCCTAACGGGGAATTCTACGAGCAGTACTTC.

This chain connects TRBV5-5 to TRBJ2-7; 9 bases line up with TRBD1. CDR1 and CDR2 from the germline V gene are SGHKS and YYEKEE (reference sequence). The trim removed 0 bases at V and 6 bases at J, leaving 4 bases unmatched. The CDR3 length is 14 residues. In DNA form, the CDR3 reads TGTGCCAGCAGCTTGGTGGGACAGGGCCCCGAGCAGTACTTC. Translating gives CASSLVGQGPEQYF.

In DNA, the CDR3 is TGTGCCAGTAGCCTGATGGAGGGGTTCAATGAGCAGTTCTTC. Its protein product is CASSLMEGFNEQFF. The genes are TRBV19 and TRBJ2-1; tentatively, D is TRBD2 (6 bases). The CDR3 is made up of 14 amino acids. V lost 6 bases, J lost 6 bases, and 15 bases lay in between. CDR1 is LNHDA, CDR2 SQIVND, per germline (reference sequence).

This chain connects TRBV30 to TRBJ1-2; the match to TRBD1 covers 9 bases. Germline values: CDR1 GTSNPN, CDR2 SVGIG (reference sequence). The V segment lost 2 bases and the J segment 4 bases; nucleotides outside the gene matches: 11. The CDR3 runs 16 residues. The CDR3 DNA is TGTGCCTGGAGTCCCACGGAGACAGGGGGTGCCTATGGCTACACCTTC. Amino acids: CAWSPTETGGAYGYTF. The whole variable domain, remainder taken from reference TRBV30 and TRBJ1-2, is SQTIHQWPATLVQPVGSPLSLECTVEGTSNPNLYWYRQAAGRGLQLLFYSVGIGQISSEVPQNLSASRPQDRQFILSSKKLLLSDSGFYLCAWSPTETGGAYGYTFGSGTRLTVV.

V gene TRBV2 combines with J gene TRBJ2-3; TRBD2 matches 9 bases. The CDR3 has 16 amino acids. From germline, CDR1 is SNHLY and CDR2 FYNNEI. With V trimmed by 2 bases and J by 4 bases, 7 bases remained unmatched. CDR3 in amino acids: CASSEYPSGRSDTQYF. As DNA, the CDR3 is TGTGCCAGCAGTGAATACCCCAGCGGGAGGTCAGATACGCAGTATTTT. Together with reference TRBV2 and TRBJ2-3, the CDR3 gives the full variable domain: EPEVTQTPSHQVTQMGQEVILRCVPISNHLYFYWYRQILGQKVEFLVSFYNNEISEKSEIFDDQFSVERPDGSNFTLKIRSTKLEDSAMYFCASSEYPSGRSDTQYFGPGTRLTVL.

The chain uses TRBV27 and TRBJ2-1, with 10 bases aligning to TRBD2. CDR3 length equals 16 residues. Germline V CDR1 and CDR2: MNHEY, SMNVEV (reference sequence). V lost 5 bases to trimming and J lost 4 bases; unmatched junction nucleotides: 8. The CDR3 coding sequence is TGTGCCAGCAGTGGCCCTAGCGGGAGAGGGTACAATGAGCAGTTCTTC. Amino acids: CASSGPSGRGYNEQFF.

The chain uses TRBV19 and TRBJ2-7, with unresolved D. The CDR3 consists of 14 residues. V was trimmed by 4 bases and J by 3 bases, leaving 13 bases between them. Germline lookup yields CDR1 LNHDA and CDR2 SQIVND (reference sequence). The CDR3 is CASSTRHPYYEQYF. DNA of the CDR3: TGTGCCAGTAGTACCCGACATCCATACTACGAGCAGTACTTC.

This clone was seen once. This chain joins TRBV19 and TRBJ2-3, with TRBD1 matching 9 bases. The CDR3 is made up of 15 amino acids. CDR1 LNHDA and CDR2 SQIVND come from the germline V gene (reference sequence). V lost 4 bases, J lost 1 base, and 3 bases stayed unmatched. In DNA, the CDR3 is TGTGCCAGTAGTACCTGGGACAGGGGCACAGATACGCAGTATTTT. It yields the protein CASSTWDRGTDTQYF.

The chain has TRBV15 and TRBJ1-5; unclear D gene. The germline V gene has CDR1 LNHNV and CDR2 YYDKDF (reference sequence). Trimming cost V 5 bases and J 0 bases, with 17 bases left between them. CDR3 size: 17 residues. The CDR3 loop is CATSDRRREYSNQPQHF. CDR3 DNA: TGTGCCACCAGCGACCGGAGGCGGGAATATAGCAATCAGCCCCAGCATTTT. The full variable domain, rest sourced from reference TRBV15 and TRBJ1-5, is DAMVIQNPRYQVTQFGKPVTLSCSQTLNHNVMYWYQQKSSQAPKLLFHYYDKDFNNEADTPDNFQSRRPNTSFCFLDIRSPGLGDTAMYLCATSDRRREYSNQPQHFGDGTRLSIL.

The genes are TRBV27 and TRBJ2-4; TRBD1 is a possible D gene (6 bases). Germline V gene data show CDR1 as MNHEY and CDR2 as SMNVEV (reference sequence). The CDR3 extends over 14 amino acids. V dropped 4 bases and J dropped 3 bases, with 10 bases sitting between them. This CDR3 reads CASSSRGGKNIQYF. Here the CDR3 DNA reads TGTGCCAGCAGTTCCAGGGGCGGCAAAAACATTCAGTACTTC.

By sample fraction, this clone is medium-sized (0.01 to 0.1%). The chain couples TRBV27 to TRBJ2-2; 8 bases map to TRBD1. Looked up from germline, CDR1 is MNHEY and CDR2 is SMNVEV (reference sequence). The CDR3 extends over 13 amino acids. V was clipped by 7 bases and J by 6 bases; unmatched bases: 4. Here the CDR3 reads CASMTGDAGELFF. The CDR3 bases are TGTGCCAGCATGACAGGGGACGCCGGGGAGCTGTTTTTT.

The V gene is TRBV4-2, the J gene TRBJ1-3, with D possibly being TRBD1 (6 bases). V lost 0 bases and J lost 0, with 15 bases in between. The germline gives CDR1 LGHNA, CDR2 YNFKEQ. The CDR3 runs to 18 residues. The CDR3 DNA is TGTGCCAGCAGCCAAGAGTCCCGGGACACGGACTCTGGAAACACCATATATTTT. This encodes CASSQESRDTDSGNTIYF.

The V and J genes are TRBV6-4 and TRBJ2-1; TRBD1 matches at 8 bases. Trimming at V came to 2 bases and at J to 8 bases, leaving 8 bases not matched to a gene. CDR1 is MRHNA, CDR2 SNTAGT, per germline. The CDR3 is made up of 15 amino acids. CDR3 bases: TGTGCCAGCAGTGACAGAGCAGGGGGCAACGATGAGCAGTTCTTC. Translated, it gives CASSDRAGGNDEQFF.

The V and J genes are TRBV29-1 and TRBJ2-5; TRBD2 agrees at 7 bases. Germline-derived CDR1 and CDR2 are SQVTM and ANQGSEA. Trimming removed 3 bases from V and 1 base from J; junction bases left unmatched: 5. This CDR3 region has 14 residues. CDR3 loop: CSVDGGIVQETQYF. The CDR3 DNA reads as TGCAGCGTTGACGGGGGGATAGTCCAAGAGACCCAGTACTTC.

The V and J genes are TRBV28 and TRBJ2-1; the match to TRBD1 covers 9 bases. CDR1 and CDR2 from the germline V gene are MDHEN and SYDVKM. The CDR3 sequence is 14 residues long. Unmatched junction bases numbered 6, after V lost 5 bases and J lost 7 bases. The chain's CDR3 is CASSRPGTGNEQFF. CDR3 bases: TGTGCCAGCAGTCGTCCCGGGACAGGGAATGAGCAGTTCTTC.